This T cell receptor (beta chain) was recorded in a study of T cell changes during pregnancy in multiple sclerosis. The V end lost 7 bases, the J end lost 4 bases, and 8 bases lay between the germline ends. CDR1 is DFQATT and CDR2 is SNEGSKA in the germline V gene (reference sequence). The CDR3 contains 11 residues. The assay was immunoSEQ multiplex PCR, and TCRdb's table has in-frame clones only and misses some. The table has roughly 80,000 clones, 93% seen once; the top ten hold about 2.5%. The rearrangement uses TRBV20-1 and TRBJ2-1; D is possibly TRBD1 (6 bases). Source: peripheral blood, taken in the second trimester of pregnancy. The sequence derives from a female donor with multiple sclerosis, enrolled in a pregnancy study. The CDR3 coding sequence is TGCAGTGTGGGGACATACAATGAGCAGTTCTTC. It encodes CSVGTYNEQFF.